This T cell receptor (beta chain) was captured in a study of shared T cell receptors in the human thymus. This clone has just a few counts. The germline V gene encodes CDR1 ENHRY and CDR2 SYGVKD. V was clipped by 6 bases and J by 0 bases; unmatched bases: 0. The CDR3 covers 13 residues. The table came from immunoSEQ multiplex PCR; TCRdb's copy has only in-frame clones and leaves some out. Of approximately 490,000 clones listed, approximately 80% are singletons. This sample was shared with a second study, whose subject was human thymus T cells. That investigation notes: Resections that were taken during corrective heart surgery supplied the thymus tissue.

Sequencing was performed on thymocytes. The source of this sequence is a boy under two years old with a congenital heart defect. The rearrangement links TRBV10-3 to TRBJ1-1; 8 bases match TRBD1. CDR3 nucleotide sequence: TGTGCCATCAGGGACAGGGTGAACACTGAAGCTTTCTTT. This translates into CAIRDRVNTEAFF.